The source of this TCR beta chain is a study of blood T cells in healthy people across ages. V dropped 1 base and J dropped 1 base, with 8 bases sitting between them. The CDR3 totals 14 residues. CDR1 and CDR2 from the germline V gene are SGHRS and YFSETQ. General observations from the study: As age increased, TCR beta diversity per million T cells fell in a roughly linear fashion. Compared with aged donors, long-lived donors showed fewer expanded clones, suggesting selection.

A second roughly 7 to 11 cycle PCR used barcoded and J-beta primers. From each sample, at least 3 million paired-end reads containing CDR3 were obtained. TCRdb called the 5' RACE reads again in MiXCR, with one record for every CDR3 protein. The sample yields about 1,800,000 distinct CDR3 sequences, roughly 28% seen once. The study recruited healthy Caucasian donors from Russia who were aged roughly 6 to 100. This clonotype was seen only a few times. The antigen remains unidentified. What was sequenced was blood. The TCR comes from a woman in her thirties in good health. This chain links TRBV5-1 with TRBJ1-1, with D perhaps TRBD1 (5 bases). CDR3 in DNA: TGCGCCAGCAGCTTGTTAGGGACGAACACTGAAGCTTTCTTT. This gives the protein CASSLLGTNTEAFF.